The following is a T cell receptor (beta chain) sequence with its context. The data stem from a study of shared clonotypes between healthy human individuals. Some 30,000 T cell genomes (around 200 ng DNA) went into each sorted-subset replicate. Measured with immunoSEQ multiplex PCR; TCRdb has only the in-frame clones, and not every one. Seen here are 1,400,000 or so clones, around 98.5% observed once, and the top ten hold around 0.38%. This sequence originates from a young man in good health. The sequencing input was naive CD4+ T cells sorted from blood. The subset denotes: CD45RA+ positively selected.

The CDR3 protein is CASSLPAMNTEAFF. In DNA, the CDR3 is TGTGCCAGCAGTTTGCCGGCAATGAACACTGAAGCTTTCTTT. This chain uses TRBV28 with TRBJ1-1; D unclear. Trimming took 3 bases from V and 0 from J, leaving 8 bases between them. The CDR3 consists of 14 residues. Germline CDR1 reads MDHEN; CDR2 reads SYDVKM. The complete variable domain, with remaining parts taken from reference TRBV28 and TRBJ1-1, reads DVKVTQSSRYLVKRTGEKVFLECVQDMDHENMFWYRQDPGLGLRLIYFSYDVKMKEKGDIPEGYSVSREKKERFSLILESASTNQTSMYLCASSLPAMNTEAFFGQGTRLTVV.